The entry below gives a single T cell receptor (beta chain) sequence along with its context. Antigen: not known. This record belongs to a study of Ad26.COV2.S vaccination and SARS-CoV-2 variants. The study's findings and limits: Participants given vaccine showed non-spike TCR breadth similar to that of placebo recipients. There was a possibility that the TCR breadth and depth analyses underestimated total T cell responses. Spike-specific TCR breadth in vaccine recipients exceeded that seen in placebo recipients. Spike-specific responses of CD8+ and CD4+ T cells were reported to display substantial breadth after vaccination.

Profiling relied on immunoSEQ multiplex PCR, and the TCRdb table lists in-frame clones only, not all of them. The sample shows around 350,000 clones, just over 90% of them seen only once. The TCR sequence derives from a human donor who had recovered from COVID-19. Material: peripheral blood, obtained after recovery from COVID-19.

The CDR3 region is CASSPPGARTEAFF. CDR3 bases: TGTGCCAGCTCACCTCCGGGGGCGCGCACTGAAGCTTTCTTT. The V call is TRBV18, the J call TRBJ1-1, with D tentatively TRBD1 (6 bases). The CDR3 covers 14 residues. Germline CDR1 is KGHSH and CDR2 is LQKENI. V dropped 3 bases and J dropped 4 bases, with 12 bases sitting between them.